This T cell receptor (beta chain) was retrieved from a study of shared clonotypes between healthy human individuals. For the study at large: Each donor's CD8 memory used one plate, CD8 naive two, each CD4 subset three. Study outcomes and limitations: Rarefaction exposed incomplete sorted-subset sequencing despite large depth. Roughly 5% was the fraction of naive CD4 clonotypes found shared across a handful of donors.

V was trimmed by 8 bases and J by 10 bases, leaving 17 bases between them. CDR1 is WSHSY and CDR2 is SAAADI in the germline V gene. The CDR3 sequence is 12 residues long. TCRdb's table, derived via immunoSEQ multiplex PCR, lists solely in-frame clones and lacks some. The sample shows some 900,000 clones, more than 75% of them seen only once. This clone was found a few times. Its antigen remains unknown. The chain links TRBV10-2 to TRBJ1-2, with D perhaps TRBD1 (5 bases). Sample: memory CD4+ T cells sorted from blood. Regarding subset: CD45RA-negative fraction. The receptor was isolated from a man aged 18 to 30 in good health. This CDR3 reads CASGHEAGTYTF. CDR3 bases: TGCGCCAGCGGACACGAAGCCGGGACCTACACCTTC.